Each of the 11 T cell receptor beta chains below was sequenced from the same sample in a study of memory CD4+ T cells and cytomegalovirus serostatus. Data came from immunoSEQ multiplex PCR; TCRdb stores just in-frame clones and leaves some out. Among some 44,000 clones, around 80% were seen once, and the ten largest hold around 0.6%. The sort gate was single viable CD3+CD4+CD8-CD45RO+ cells for memory CD4+ T cells. The sample comprised memory CD4+ T cells from blood. The receptors stem from an adult in good health and CMV-seronegative.

This clone was seen just once. The chain links TRBV11-2 to TRBJ2-3, with 15 bases identical to TRBD2. This CDR3 comprises 16 residues. Germline values: CDR1 SGHAT, CDR2 FQNNGV. The ends lost 5 bases at V and 3 bases at J; junction bases unmatched: 3. The CDR3 here is CASSNGLAGGTDTQYF. CDR3 DNA sequence: TGTGCCAGCAGCAACGGACTAGCGGGGGGGACAGATACGCAGTATTTT.

The genes are TRBV7-6 and TRBJ2-2; no clear D. The V gene's germline CDR1 is SGHVS and CDR2 FNYEAQ. Trimming removed 5 bases at V and 1 base at J, with 17 bases between. The CDR3 is made up of 17 amino acids. For the CDR3, the DNA is TGTGCCAGCAGCCCGGGTTTTGGTCAGGTGAACACCGGGGAGCTGTTTTTT. Amino acids: CASSPGFGQVNTGELFF.

The chain combines TRBV5-1 with TRBJ2-7, with unresolved D. The V and J ends lost 4 bases and 5 bases respectively, with 10 bases between them. CDR1 is SGHRS, CDR2 YFSETQ, per germline. The CDR3 is 12 amino acids. CDR3 coding DNA: TGCGCCAGCAGCAGAAACAGAGACGAGCAGTACTTC. Translated: CASSRNRDEQYF.

The chain carries TRBV18 and TRBJ2-7, with D unresolved. Germline V gene sequence: CDR1 KGHSH, CDR2 LQKENI. The CDR3 covers 13 residues. V dropped 3 bases and J dropped 5 bases, with 11 bases sitting between them. The CDR3: CASSPRLMDEQYF. The CDR3 DNA sequence: TGTGCCAGCTCACCTCGGCTAATGGACGAGCAGTACTTC. Full variable domain (remainder filled in from reference TRBV18 and TRBJ2-7): NAGVMQNPRHLVRRRGQEARLRCSPMKGHSHVYWYRQLPEEGLKFMVYLQKENIIDESGMPKERFSAEFPKEGPSILRIQQVVRGDSAAYFCASSPRLMDEQYFGPGTRLTVT.

A few counts support this clone. V usage is TRBV7-8 and J usage is TRBJ2-2; D is ambiguous. CDR3 length equals 13 residues. V lost 0 bases and J 9 bases, leaving 8 bases between the germline ends. Looked up from germline, CDR1 is SGHVS and CDR2 is FQNEAQ. The CDR3 sequence: CASSLAIARELFF. In DNA, the CDR3 is TGTGCCAGCAGCTTAGCTATCGCTCGGGAGCTGTTTTTT. Together with reference TRBV7-8 and TRBJ2-2, the CDR3 gives the full variable domain: GAGVSQSPRYKVAKRGQDVALRCDPISGHVSLFWYQQALGQGPEFLTYFQNEAQLDKSGLPSDRFFAERPEGSVSTLKIQRTQQEDSAVYLCASSLAIARELFFGEGSRLTVL.

The J gene is TRBJ1-3, the V gene TRBV7-6; the D gene is possibly TRBD1 (5 bases). CDR1 and CDR2 (germline): SGHVS, FNYEAQ. The CDR3 contains 15 residues. The V gene lost 0 bases and the J gene lost 4 bases, with 10 bases spanning the gap. The CDR3 spells CASSLAWGDGNTIYF. Here the CDR3 DNA reads TGTGCCAGCAGCTTAGCATGGGGGGACGGAAACACCATATATTTT.

CDR3: CAISPTSGGAETQYF. The CDR3 nucleotides are TGTGCCATCAGCCCGACTAGCGGGGGGGCTGAGACCCAGTACTTC. This sequence joins TRBV10-3 and TRBJ2-5, with TRBD2 matching over 14 bases. Germline CDR1 and CDR2: ENHRY and SYGVKD. CDR3 length equals 15 residues. Losses at the gene ends were 6 bases for V and 5 bases for J; bases not matched to a gene: 5.

The chain carries TRBV6-6 and TRBJ2-7; D possibly corresponds to TRBD1 (5 bases). The germline V gene has CDR1 MNHNY and CDR2 SVGAGI (reference sequence). Trimming pared 6 bases from V and 6 bases from J, leaving 15 bases between. CDR3 size: 13 residues. The CDR3 is CASRTGPTFEQYF. The CDR3 DNA reads as TGTGCCAGCAGAACAGGACCCACTTTCGAGCAGTACTTC.

The chain couples TRBV5-6 to TRBJ2-7; TRBD2 matches at 8 bases. The CDR3 loop spans 13 amino acids. After removal of 4 bases from V and 4 bases from J, the junction contained 4 bases not matched to a gene. Germline loops: CDR1 SGHDT, CDR2 YYEEEE. In nucleotides, the CDR3 is TGTGCCAGCAGCCCGGGGGGGGTATACGAGCAGTACTTC. Translation: CASSPGGVYEQYF.

The chain couples TRBV7-3 to TRBJ2-1, with a weak D call TRBD1 (5 bases). Trimming cost V 4 bases and J 6 bases, with 16 bases left between them. The CDR3 runs to 15 residues. Looked up from germline, CDR1 is SGHTA and CDR2 is FQGTGA. The CDR3 loop reads CASSSPGPTANEQFF. The CDR3 DNA is TGTGCCAGCAGCTCGCCAGGCCCGACAGCCAATGAGCAGTTCTTC.

This clone showed up just once. The chain has TRBV18 and TRBJ2-7; 7 nucleotides match TRBD1. V gave up 2 bases and J gave up 7 bases; unmatched junction bases: 11. Germline V gene sequence: CDR1 KGHSH, CDR2 LQKENI. The CDR3 length is 15 residues. In nucleotides, the CDR3 is TGTGCCAGCTCACCATTAGGACAGGCTTTAATGGAGCAGTACTTC. Translated: CASSPLGQALMEQYF.